The 18 T cell receptor beta chains reported below all come from one sample, sequenced in a study of human T cells and chemical hapten exposure. MiXCR, applied by TCRdb to the RACE reads, yields one record per CDR3 protein. The sample shows over 85,000 distinct CDR3 sequences, about 8.8% of them seen only once. The time point here: healthy volunteer bleed at 2 weeks. Unfractionated whole blood was the source of the extracted total RNA. Sequenced: whole blood. All receptors derive from a female donor in good health. Some clones in this sample may be carry-over from other donors' samples.

V gene TRBV7-8 combines with J gene TRBJ1-5; no firm D call. CDR3 length: 14 residues. V lost 5 bases, J lost 2 bases, and 10 bases lay in between. Germline V CDR1 and CDR2: SGHVS, FQNEAQ. The CDR3 sequence is CASSPGEGNQPQHF. In DNA, the CDR3 is TGTGCCAGCAGCCCAGGCGAGGGCAATCAGCCCCAGCATTTT.

Details on this clonotype: A much larger clone sits a single nucleotide away, making a read error possible. V gene TRBV19 combines with J gene TRBJ1-1; no clear D. Germline V lookup: CDR1 LNHDA, CDR2 SQIVND (reference sequence). The CDR3 contains 15 residues. The CDR3 DNA follows: TGTGCCGGTAGTATAGCCGACAAATCCAGCACTGAAGCTTTCTTT. This translates into CAGSIADKSSTEAFF. The full variable domain, completed using reference TRBV19 and TRBJ1-1, is DGGITQSPKYLFRKEGQNVTLSCEQNLNHDAMYWYRQDPGQGLRLIYYSQIVNDFQKGDIAEGYSVSREKKESFPLTVTSAQKNPTAFYLCAGSIADKSSTEAFFGQGTRLTVV.

This clonotype was picked up a small number of times. The chain uses TRBV5-4 and TRBJ1-1; no clear D gene. This CDR3 comprises 15 residues. With 1 base removed from V and 1 base from J, the gap between germline ends came to 11 bases. Germline V gives CDR1 SGHNT, CDR2 YYREEE (reference sequence). The CDR3 sequence: CASSLFGVRNTEAFF. CDR3 bases: TGTGCCAGCAGCTTGTTCGGAGTCAGGAACACTGAAGCTTTCTTT.

This clonotype was found a few times. V and J are TRBV28 and TRBJ2-1; no firm D call. Germline CDR1 is MDHEN and CDR2 is SYDVKM. Trimming cost V 6 bases and J 10 bases, with 10 bases left between them. This CDR3 region has 11 residues. CDR3 sequence reads: CASSKEGEQFF. CDR3 DNA: TGTGCCAGCAGCAAGGAAGGAGAGCAGTTCTTC.

This clonotype was counted at least ten times. V usage is TRBV28 and J usage is TRBJ2-7, with TRBD2 identical over 7 bases. V lost 2 bases and J lost 2; bases outside the gene matches: 9. Germline CDR1 reads MDHEN; CDR2 reads SYDVKM. CDR3 length: 16 residues. CDR3 loop: CASSLGELASTYEQYF. In DNA form, the CDR3 reads TGTGCCAGCAGTTTAGGGGAACTAGCGAGTACCTACGAGCAGTACTTC.

This rearrangement joins TRBV20-1 to TRBJ2-3; D tentatively fits TRBD1 or TRBD2 (6 bases each). Trimming left V 0 bases short and J 2 bases short, with 15 bases between. This CDR3 has 16 residues. From germline, CDR1 is DFQATT and CDR2 SNEGSKA (reference sequence). CDR3 residues: CSAREGAGSNTDTQYF. CDR3 nucleotides: TGCAGTGCTAGAGAGGGGGCGGGATCCAACACAGATACGCAGTATTTT.

This clonotype was observed a few times. The chain couples TRBV10-3 to TRBJ1-2; TRBD1 agrees at 9 bases. The V segment lost 3 bases and the J segment 4 bases; nucleotides outside the gene matches: 3. From germline, CDR1 is ENHRY and CDR2 SYGVKD. The CDR3 contains 14 residues. The CDR3 DNA sequence: TGTGCCATCAGTGAAGGACAGGGGATCTATGGCTACACCTTC. It codes for CAISEGQGIYGYTF.

This clonotype turned up a few times. The genes are TRBV28 and TRBJ1-4; 9 positions match TRBD1. The CDR3 length is 15 residues. Trimming took 4 bases from V and 5 from J; bases not matched to a gene: 5. Germline CDR1 is MDHEN and CDR2 is SYDVKM. The CDR3 sequence: CASSYVGQGNEKLFF. CDR3 nucleotide sequence: TGTGCCAGCAGTTATGTGGGACAGGGAAATGAAAAACTGTTTTTT.

This clonotype has a count of ten or more. The chain couples TRBV7-9 to TRBJ2-3; D gene unclear. V lost 3 bases and J lost 0, with 7 bases in between. The germline V gene has CDR1 SEHNR and CDR2 FQNEAQ (reference sequence). This CDR3 is built from 14 residues. The CDR3 spells CASSFQRSTDTQYF. The CDR3 coding sequence is TGTGCCAGCAGCTTTCAAAGGAGCACAGATACGCAGTATTTT. The whole variable domain, filled in from reference TRBV7-9 and TRBJ2-3, reads DTGVSQNPRHKITKRGQNVTFRCDPISEHNRLYWYRQTLGQGPEFLTYFQNEAQLEKSRLLSDRFSAERPKGSFSTLEIQRTEQGDSAMYLCASSFQRSTDTQYFGPGTRLTVL.

The sample holds many counts of this clonotype. This chain connects TRBV29-1 to TRBJ2-5, with D possibly being TRBD1 (5 bases). The length of the CDR3 is 14 residues. Germline CDR1 SQVTM, CDR2 ANQGSEA. Trimming took off 6 bases at V and 5 bases at J, with 19 bases between the two ends. DNA of the CDR3: TGCAGCGTCCACAAGGGGCCCGCAGGGGAGACCCAGTACTTC. Protein product: CSVHKGPAGETQYF.

V is TRBV6-6 and J is TRBJ2-2; possible D gene TRBD2, 5 bases. CDR1 and CDR2 (germline): MNHNY, SVGAGI (reference sequence). V shed 4 bases and J shed 0 bases, with 9 bases lying between them. This CDR3 is 15 amino acids long. CDR3 sequence reads: CASSSSGANTGELFF. CDR3 in DNA: TGTGCCAGCAGTTCGTCCGGGGCGAACACCGGGGAGCTGTTTTTT.

This clonotype was recorded many times. The chain carries TRBV6-5 and TRBJ2-3; tentative D call: TRBD1 (5 bases). CDR3 length: 14 amino acids. CDR1 is MNHEY, CDR2 SVGAGI, per germline. V was pared by 6 bases and J by 1 base, with 11 bases between. CDR3 residues: CASRGLGRTDTQYF. CDR3 DNA sequence: TGTGCCAGCAGGGGGCTTGGCCGCACAGATACGCAGTATTTT.

The V and J genes are TRBV20-1 and TRBJ2-1; the match to TRBD2 covers 11 bases. There are 14 residues in the CDR3. The J segment lost 3 bases and the V segment lost 3 bases, leaving 1 base of the junction unmatched. Germline lookup yields CDR1 DFQATT and CDR2 SNEGSKA (reference sequence). The CDR3 sequence is CSASGTSGYNEQFF. The CDR3 region has the DNA TGCAGTGCTAGCGGGACTAGCGGCTACAATGAGCAGTTCTTC.

V gene TRBV12-3 or TRBV12-4 combines with J gene TRBJ2-3, with D perhaps matching TRBD2 (6 bases). Trimming removed 6 bases at V and 2 bases at J, with 9 bases between. The CDR3 has 13 amino acids. The CDR3 bases are TGTGCCAGCAGCCGGGACTTCACAGATACGCAGTATTTT. Amino acid sequence: CASSRDFTDTQYF.

This clonotype has just a few counts. This sequence joins TRBV2 and TRBJ1-2; weak D call: TRBD1 (6 bases). Trimming pared 6 bases from V and 7 bases from J, leaving 12 bases between. The CDR3 is 12 amino acids. In germline, CDR1 is SNHLY, CDR2 FYNNEI. The CDR3 DNA sequence: TGTGCCAGCAGGCTAGGGGGTCCTGGCTACACCTTC. Residues: CASRLGGPGYTF.

J is TRBJ2-3 and V is TRBV5-4; the D gene could be TRBD1 or TRBD2 (5 bases each). From germline, CDR1 is SGHNT and CDR2 YYREEE (reference sequence). This CDR3 is 16 amino acids long. Trimming shortened V by 3 bases and J by 1 base, and 15 bases separated the two germline ends. This CDR3 is CASSSEKQGGTDTQYF. The CDR3 DNA follows: TGTGCCAGCAGCTCGGAAAAGCAGGGAGGCACAGATACGCAGTATTTT.

The genes are TRBV7-9 and TRBJ1-4; tentatively, D is TRBD1 (6 bases). The CDR3 runs to 17 residues. V was clipped by 5 bases and J by 8 bases, with 24 bases between them. Germline values: CDR1 SEHNR, CDR2 FQNEAQ (reference sequence). CDR3 bases: TGTGCCAGCAGCCGTTATACGCCGCTTTCCCAGGGGGAAAAACTGTTTTTT. Its translation is CASSRYTPLSQGEKLFF.

This clonotype was picked up many times. The V gene is TRBV30, the J gene TRBJ2-6, with D possibly being TRBD1 (5 bases). V lost 2 bases to trimming and J lost 0 bases, with 20 bases between them. This CDR3 region has 19 residues. Germline-derived CDR1 and CDR2 are GTSNPN and SVGIG (reference sequence). CDR3 loop: CAWSPLGRGFHSGANVLTF. For the CDR3, the DNA is TGTGCCTGGAGTCCCCTTGGTAGGGGATTCCACTCTGGGGCCAACGTCCTGACTTTC.